Each of the 14 T cell receptor beta chains below was sequenced from the same sample in a study of T cell responses to AZD1222 COVID-19 vaccine (dated by TCRdb to the early 2020s). Libraries came from the immunoSEQ multiplex PCR assay. Here the immuneACCESS table is served through TCRdb, limited to in-frame sequences with V and J called. Missing clones are a known gap in these copies; in checked studies unresolved V genes cover under half, and the rest lacks a known reason. The sample has 150,000 or so clones on record, 93% of them singletons. Approximately 5% of the sample belongs to the ten largest clones. According to the study, the label for this sample's time point signals: baseline before first vaccination. The material sequenced was peripheral blood, taken on day 0 of AZD1222 vaccination. The receptor set was obtained from an adult in good health.

The chain carries TRBV11-3 and TRBJ2-3; no definite D call. The V end lost 0 bases, the J end lost 3 bases, and 4 bases lay between the germline ends. Germline CDR1 reads SGHNT; CDR2 reads YENEEA. The CDR3 is 13 amino acids. The CDR3: CASSLEGTDTQYF. The DNA of the CDR3 is TGTGCCAGCAGCTTAGAGGGGACAGATACGCAGTATTTT.

The chain uses TRBV5-1 and TRBJ1-6, with TRBD1 matching over 10 bases. Germline V CDR1 and CDR2: SGHRS, YFSETQ. This CDR3 has 16 residues. J was trimmed by 8 bases and V by 4 bases; bases with no gene match: 9. The CDR3 DNA sequence: TGCGCCAGCAGCCCGGGACAGGGGCGGAATTATTCACCCCTCCACTTT. Residues: CASSPGQGRNYSPLHF.

The gene calls are TRBV5-6 and TRBJ1-3; no clear D gene. CDR1 is SGHDT and CDR2 is YYEEEE in the germline V gene. The CDR3 loop spans 14 amino acids. V dropped 1 base and J dropped 4 bases, with 9 bases sitting between them. The CDR3: CASSLLTAGNTIYF. Written as DNA, the CDR3 is TGTGCCAGCAGCTTGTTAACAGCCGGAAACACCATATATTTT.

The chain links TRBV2 to TRBJ2-3; TRBD2 agrees at 8 bases. Trimming at V came to 4 bases and at J to 4 bases, leaving 7 bases not matched to a gene. Germline V lookup: CDR1 SNHLY, CDR2 FYNNEI. This CDR3 has 15 amino acids. In DNA form, the CDR3 reads TGTGCCAGCAGTGGATCAGCGGGAGCGCCAGATACGCAGTATTTT. This codes for CASSGSAGAPDTQYF.

The CDR3 nucleotides read TGTGCCAGCAGCCAAGGGCGACAGGGACTGGGTCAGCCCCAGCATTTT. Translated: CASSQGRQGLGQPQHF. The chain uses TRBV4-2 and TRBJ1-5; 7 positions agree with TRBD1. Germline trimming cut 1 base from V and 6 bases from J; bases unmatched to any gene: 9. Germline V CDR1 and CDR2: LGHNA, YNFKEQ. The CDR3 runs 16 residues.

The V gene is TRBV6-5, the J gene TRBJ2-5; 9 bases line up with TRBD1. The CDR3 runs 14 residues. Per the germline V gene, CDR1 is MNHEY and CDR2 is SVGAGI. V gave up 7 bases and J gave up 5 bases; unmatched junction bases: 8. The CDR3 bases are TGTGCCAGCACCCTGACAGGGGGGTCGGAGACCCAGTACTTC. Protein sequence: CASTLTGGSETQYF.

The J gene is TRBJ2-7, the V gene TRBV5-6, with D maybe TRBD2 (5 bases). The CDR3 covers 15 residues. Trimming pared 4 bases from V and 6 bases from J, leaving 20 bases between. Germline CDR1 is SGHDT and CDR2 is YYEEEE. In nucleotides, the CDR3 is TGTGCCAGCAGCCCGCGGGCAGCATCCGATCCCGAGCAGTACTTC. This sequence encodes CASSPRAASDPEQYF. The full variable domain, with the rest looked up from reference TRBV5-6 and TRBJ2-7, is DAGVTQSPTHLIKTRGQQVTLRCSPKSGHDTVSWYQQALGQGPQFIFQYYEEEERQRGNFPDRFSGHQFPNYSSELNVNALLLGDSALYLCASSPRAASDPEQYFGPGTRLTVT.

The chain couples TRBV11-1 to TRBJ2-5; D may be TRBD1 or TRBD2 (6 bases each). The germline gives CDR1 SGHAT, CDR2 FQDESV (reference sequence). This CDR3 is 13 amino acids long. The V and J ends lost 7 bases and 5 bases respectively, with 14 bases between them. The CDR3 sequence is CASNLGGGETQYF. CDR3 nucleotides: TGTGCCAGCAATCTCGGGGGCGGGGAGACCCAGTACTTC.

The gene calls are TRBV5-1 and TRBJ2-1; tentative D call: TRBD1 (7 bases). The CDR3 consists of 16 residues. V lost 3 bases, J lost 6 bases, and 19 bases lay in between. CDR1 is SGHRS, CDR2 YFSETQ, per germline. The DNA for the CDR3 is TGCGCCAGCAGCTCCCCCCTACAGGGGAGGATCAATGAGCAGTTCTTC. Protein: CASSSPLQGRINEQFF.

The chain carries TRBV19 and TRBJ2-2; 7 bases map to TRBD1. Looked up from germline, CDR1 is LNHDA and CDR2 is SQIVND (reference sequence). Trimming removed 5 bases from V and 0 bases from J; junction bases left unmatched: 3. This CDR3 is built from 15 residues. The DNA of the CDR3 is TGTGCCAGTAGTTTCGGACAGGCGAACACCGGGGAGCTGTTTTTT. Translation: CASSFGQANTGELFF.

The V gene is TRBV5-1, the J gene TRBJ2-7; D possibly corresponds to TRBD2 (6 bases). The CDR3 totals 16 residues. V was shortened by 4 bases and J by 2 bases, with 19 bases between the two germline ends. CDR1 and CDR2 from the germline V gene are SGHRS and YFSETQ. The CDR3 protein is CASSPHLGTGAYEQYF. DNA for the CDR3: TGCGCCAGCAGCCCACACCTCGGGACGGGGGCCTACGAGCAGTACTTC.

The rearrangement joins TRBV5-1 to TRBJ2-7, with D unresolved. The CDR3 is 15 residues long. V lost 0 bases and J 3 bases, leaving 13 bases between the germline ends. Germline V gene data show CDR1 as SGHRS and CDR2 as YFSETQ. CDR3 sequence: CASSLGSYSDYEQYF. In DNA form, the CDR3 reads TGCGCCAGCAGCTTGGGATCGTACTCCGACTACGAGCAGTACTTC.

The CDR3 is CATSRGIDRTYGYTF. DNA for the CDR3: TGTGCCACCAGCAGAGGTATTGACAGGACCTATGGCTACACCTTC. This sequence joins TRBV15 and TRBJ1-2; a weak D match, TRBD1 (6 bases). CDR1 and CDR2 (germline): LNHNV, YYDKDF (reference sequence). CDR3 length: 15 residues. The V and J ends lost 1 base and 4 bases respectively, with 13 bases between them. The full variable domain, with the rest looked up from reference TRBV15 and TRBJ1-2, is DAMVIQNPRYQVTQFGKPVTLSCSQTLNHNVMYWYQQKSSQAPKLLFHYYDKDFNNEADTPDNFQSRRPNTSFCFLDIRSPGLGDTAMYLCATSRGIDRTYGYTFGSGTRLTVV.

The gene calls are TRBV7-2 and TRBJ2-1, with 10 bases fitting TRBD2. This CDR3 comprises 16 residues. Germline V gives CDR1 SGHTA, CDR2 FQGNSA. V lost 5 bases to trimming and J lost 4 bases; unmatched junction nucleotides: 8. The CDR3 loop is CASSPQTSGFYNEQFF. The CDR3 nucleotides are TGTGCCAGCAGCCCACAGACTAGCGGGTTTTACAATGAGCAGTTCTTC.